This T cell receptor (beta chain) was recovered during a study of blood T cell repertoires in COVID-19. In the original processing: Scientists estimated how many nucleated cells there were by amplifying reference gene primers. This table comes from immunoSEQ multiplex PCR, and its TCRdb copy is limited to in-frame clones, with some not included. That table gives V, J and clone size, and the DNA gave D and trimming. The data show about 150,000 clones, 80% seen once. J was trimmed by 3 bases and V by 2 bases; bases with no gene match: 8. The CDR3 spans 16 residues. Germline V lookup: CDR1 SGHRS, CDR2 YFSETQ.

The receptor comes from a man in his fifties or sixties with acute or convalescent COVID-19. Sequenced sample: peripheral blood. The rearrangement joins TRBV5-1 to TRBJ1-1; 9 nucleotides align to TRBD1. The CDR3 nucleotides read TGCGCCAGCAGCTTACAGGGGGCCGGGCGGTACACTGAAGCTTTCTTT. This codes for CASSLQGAGRYTEAFF.